This T cell receptor (beta chain) derives from a study of T cells in Graves' hyperthyroidism and ophthalmopathy. RNA transcripts gave rise to amplified TCR beta CDR3 regions. Researchers ran a first-round RT-PCR on the TCR CDR3 using the HTBI primer set. TCRdb used MiXCR to reprocess the multiplex PCR reads, holding one entry per CDR3 protein. The table records more than 350,000 distinct CDR3 sequences, about 15% of them present only once. Ophthalmopathy patients all had a Clinical Activity Score of at least 3, a NOSPECS grade of at least 4 and disease under 3 months old. Using more than 8 ml of fresh peripheral blood, PBMCs were prepared. This clonotype was counted at least ten times. Sequenced input: blood. This TCR was recovered from a woman aged 55-69 years with Graves' ophthalmopathy.

CDR3 sequence (DNA): TGTGCCAGCAGCTTAGATAGGACTAGCGGGAGGGCTGATACGCAGTATTTT. It specifies CASSLDRTSGRADTQYF. The chain is built from TRBV11-2 and TRBJ2-3, with TRBD2 identical over 15 bases. With V trimmed by 0 bases and J by 6 bases, 4 bases remained unmatched. This CDR3 has 17 residues. The germline gives CDR1 SGHAT, CDR2 FQNNGV.